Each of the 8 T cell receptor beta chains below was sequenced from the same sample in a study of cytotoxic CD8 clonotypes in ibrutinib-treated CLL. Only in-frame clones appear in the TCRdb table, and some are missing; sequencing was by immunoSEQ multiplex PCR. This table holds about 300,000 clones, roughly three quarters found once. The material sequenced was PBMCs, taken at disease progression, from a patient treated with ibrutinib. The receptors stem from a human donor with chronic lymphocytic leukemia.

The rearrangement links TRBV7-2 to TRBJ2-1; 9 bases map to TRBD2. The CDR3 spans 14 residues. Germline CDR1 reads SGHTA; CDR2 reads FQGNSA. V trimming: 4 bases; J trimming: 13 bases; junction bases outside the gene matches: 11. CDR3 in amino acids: CASSSAGGPKGQFF. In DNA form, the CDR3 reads TGTGCCAGCAGCTCCGCGGGAGGGCCTAAAGGTCAGTTCTTC.

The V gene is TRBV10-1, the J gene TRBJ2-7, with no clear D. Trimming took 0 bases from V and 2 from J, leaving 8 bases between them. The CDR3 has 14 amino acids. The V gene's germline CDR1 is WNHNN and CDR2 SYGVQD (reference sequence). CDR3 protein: CASSESSTPYEQYF. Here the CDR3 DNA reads TGCGCCAGCAGTGAGTCGTCAACCCCCTACGAGCAGTACTTC.

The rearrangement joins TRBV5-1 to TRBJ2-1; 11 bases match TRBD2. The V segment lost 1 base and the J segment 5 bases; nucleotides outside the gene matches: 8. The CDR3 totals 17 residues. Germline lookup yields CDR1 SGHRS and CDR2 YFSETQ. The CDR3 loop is CASSLSTSGTGNNEQFF. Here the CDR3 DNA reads TGCGCCAGCAGCTTGTCGACTAGCGGGACAGGGAACAATGAGCAGTTCTTC.

CDR3 in amino acids: CASSAVGGYSTDTQYF. The DNA of the CDR3 is TGTGCCAGCAGCGCCGTGGGGGGTTACAGCACAGATACGCAGTATTTT. The chain recombines TRBV9 with TRBJ2-3; a possible D gene is TRBD2 (6 bases). The CDR3 consists of 16 residues. Germline CDR1 and CDR2: SGDLS and YYNGEE. Trimming took 3 bases from V and 0 from J, leaving 14 bases between them.

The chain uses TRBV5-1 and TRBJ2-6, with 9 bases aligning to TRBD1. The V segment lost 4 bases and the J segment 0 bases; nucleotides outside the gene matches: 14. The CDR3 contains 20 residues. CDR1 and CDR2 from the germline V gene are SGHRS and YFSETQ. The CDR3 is CASSPSRDRELASGANVLTF. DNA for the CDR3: TGCGCCAGCAGCCCGTCCCGGGACAGGGAGCTCGCCTCTGGGGCCAACGTCCTGACTTTC.

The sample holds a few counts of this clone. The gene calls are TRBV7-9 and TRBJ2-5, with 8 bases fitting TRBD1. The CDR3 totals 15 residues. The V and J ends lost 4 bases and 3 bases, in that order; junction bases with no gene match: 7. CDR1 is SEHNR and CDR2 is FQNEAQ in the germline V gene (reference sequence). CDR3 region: CASSSRRGREETQYF. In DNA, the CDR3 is TGTGCCAGCAGCTCTCGCAGGGGGCGGGAAGAGACCCAGTACTTC.

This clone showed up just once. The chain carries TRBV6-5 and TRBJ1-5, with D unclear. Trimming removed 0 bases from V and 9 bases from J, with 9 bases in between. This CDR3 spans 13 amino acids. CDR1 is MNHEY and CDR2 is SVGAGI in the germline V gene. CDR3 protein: CASSYSVLRPQHF. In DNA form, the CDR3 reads TGTGCCAGCAGTTACTCGGTGCTTCGGCCCCAGCATTTT.

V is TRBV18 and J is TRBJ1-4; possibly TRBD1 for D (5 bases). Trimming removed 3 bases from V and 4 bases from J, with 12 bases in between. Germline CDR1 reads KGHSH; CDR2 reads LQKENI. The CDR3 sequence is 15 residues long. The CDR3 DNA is TGTGCCAGCTCACCTGACGGGGCAGGTAATGAAAAACTGTTTTTT. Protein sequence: CASSPDGAGNEKLFF.